Following are 5 T cell receptor beta chains from one sample sequenced in a study of T cells in Graves' hyperthyroidism and ophthalmopathy (dated by TCRdb to between 2018 and 2020). Libraries came from multiplex PCR. Sequencing relied on an Illumina HiSeq 2000. The TCR beta CDR3 regions were amplified from RNA transcripts. For the first round of RT-PCR on the TCR CDR3, the HTBI primer set was used together with the Qiagen OneStep RT-PCR kit. TCRdb passed the public sequencing reads through fastp at Q25 and MiXCR, retaining productive beta sequences. Each entry is one CDR3 protein sequence, shown with its most common DNA and genes. The sample data list about 360,000 distinct CDR3 sequences, and about 18% of these were observed just once. The ten largest clones represent 3% to 4% of the sample. The sequenced material came from blood. These receptors were obtained from a woman younger than 30 with Graves' hyperthyroidism.

This clonotype has only a few counts. The CDR3 end shows no conserved phenylalanine or tryptophan, and so a read error is likely. The gene calls are TRBV14 and TRBJ1-5; no clear D gene. Near its end, the DNA agrees better with TRBJ2-2, so the J call may be wrong. Germline loops: CDR1 SGHDN, CDR2 FVKESK. There are 10 residues in the CDR3. The CDR3: CASSQEYLFV. CDR3 bases: TGTGCCAGCAGCCAAGAATATCTGTTTGTA.

V usage is TRBV6-1 and J usage is TRBJ1-1, with unresolved D. With 4 bases removed from V and 0 bases from J, the gap between germline ends came to 6 bases. The germline V gene encodes CDR1 MNHNS and CDR2 SASEGT. This CDR3 contains 13 residues. CDR3: CASSGPVNTEAFF. The DNA of the CDR3 is TGTGCCAGCAGTGGACCCGTGAACACTGAAGCTTTCTTT.

This chain connects TRBV18 to TRBJ2-5; no clear D. CDR3 length equals 14 residues. Trimming stripped 5 bases from V and 7 bases from J, with 17 bases between. CDR1 is KGHSH and CDR2 is LQKENI in the germline V gene. CDR3 sequence reads: CASSTRAPPGTQYF. CDR3 in DNA: TGTGCCAGCTCAACAAGGGCCCCCCCGGGGACCCAGTACTTC.

Of note for this clonotype: This may be a read error, as it is one base from a much larger clone. The chain joins TRBV6-2 or TRBV6-3 to TRBJ2-7; unclear D gene. Per germline, CDR1 MNHEY and CDR2 SVGEGT. CDR3 length: 13 residues. Trimming took 6 bases from V and 0 from J, leaving 9 bases between them. The CDR3 is CASRKHSSYEQYV. The CDR3 DNA follows: TGTGCCAGCAGAAAACACAGCTCCTACGAGCAGTACGTC.

This chain links TRBV20-1 with TRBJ2-5; perhaps TRBD1 as D (6 bases). Trimming left V 6 bases short and J 5 bases short, with 19 bases between. This CDR3 has 14 amino acids. The germline CDR1 and CDR2 sequences are DFQATT and SNEGSKA (reference sequence). CDR3 bases: TGCAGTGCAAGACTGCCAGGGGAAGGGGAGACCCAGTACTTC. It translates to CSARLPGEGETQYF.